The following is a T cell receptor (beta chain) sequence with its context. Its antigen is not identified. These data originate in a study of blood T cells in healthy people across ages. Combining a sample-barcoded 5' primer with a J-beta primer mix, a second PCR ran for roughly 7 to 12 cycles. MiXCR, run by TCRdb on the 5' RACE reads, gives a single entry per CDR3 protein. The sample lists some 1.5 million distinct CDR3 sequences; over 25% were seen once. Study observations and caveats: Strong correlation linked observed beta diversity and percent naive T cells.

This CDR3 contains 17 residues. Per germline, CDR1 ENHRY and CDR2 SYGVKD. The ends were cut back, 3 bases at V and 4 bases at J, with 21 bases in the middle. Source material: blood. J is TRBJ2-5 and V is TRBV10-3, with no clear D. This receptor was obtained from a woman in her twenties or thirties in good health. In DNA, the CDR3 is TGTGCCATCAGTGATAGCACGCGAGGACGGAACGCAGAGACCCAGTACTTC. Amino acid sequence: CAISDSTRGRNAETQYF.